The 2 T cell receptor beta chains below were found in one sample sequenced in a study of blood T cell repertoires in COVID-19. Assay: immunoSEQ multiplex PCR; the TCRdb copy retains only in-frame clones and omits some. The sample shows about 170,000 clones, approximately 82% of them seen only once. Sequenced: PBMCs or T cells enriched from blood (not recorded which). The receptors come from a woman aged 45 to 65 who had recovered from COVID-19.

This clone appeared a single time. The CDR3 nucleotides are TGCGCCAGCAGCTCCCCAGTTGACCGGGGGAGCTCCTATAATTCACCCCTCCACTTT. Translating gives CASSSPVDRGSSYNSPLHF. V usage is TRBV5-1 and J usage is TRBJ1-6, with a weak D call TRBD1 (5 bases). The V gene's germline CDR1 is SGHRS and CDR2 YFSETQ. CDR3 length equals 19 residues. The ends were cut back, 3 bases at V and 0 bases at J, with 19 bases in the middle.

The rearrangement joins TRBV12-3 or TRBV12-4 to TRBJ1-2; TRBD1 might be the D (5 bases). This CDR3 is built from 13 residues. Trimming cost V 6 bases and J 4 bases, with 12 bases left between them. CDR3 DNA sequence: TGTGCCAGCAGCCATAACAGGCTCTATGGCTACACCTTC. Its translation is CASSHNRLYGYTF.